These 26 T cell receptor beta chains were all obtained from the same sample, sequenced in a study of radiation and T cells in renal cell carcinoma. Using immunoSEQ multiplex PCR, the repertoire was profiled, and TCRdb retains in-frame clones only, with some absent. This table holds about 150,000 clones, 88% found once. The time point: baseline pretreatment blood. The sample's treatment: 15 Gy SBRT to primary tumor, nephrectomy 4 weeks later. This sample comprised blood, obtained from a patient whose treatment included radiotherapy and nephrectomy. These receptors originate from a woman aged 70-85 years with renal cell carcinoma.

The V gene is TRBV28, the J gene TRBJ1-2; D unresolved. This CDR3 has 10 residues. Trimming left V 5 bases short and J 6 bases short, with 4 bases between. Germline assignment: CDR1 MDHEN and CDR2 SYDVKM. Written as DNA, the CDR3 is TGTGCCAGCAGTCACGATGGCTACACCTTC. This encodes CASSHDGYTF.

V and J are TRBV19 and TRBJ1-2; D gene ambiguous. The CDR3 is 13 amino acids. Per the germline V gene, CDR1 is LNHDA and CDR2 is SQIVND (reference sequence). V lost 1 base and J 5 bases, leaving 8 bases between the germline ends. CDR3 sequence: CASSIGGPYGYTF. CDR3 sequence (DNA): TGTGCCAGTAGTATAGGAGGTCCTTATGGCTACACCTTC.

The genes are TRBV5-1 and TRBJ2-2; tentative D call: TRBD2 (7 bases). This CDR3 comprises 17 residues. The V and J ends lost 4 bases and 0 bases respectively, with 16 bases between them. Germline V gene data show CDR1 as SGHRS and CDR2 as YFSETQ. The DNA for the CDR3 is TGCGCCAGCAGCCCCCCGGGCGGGGGCACGAACACCGGGGAGCTGTTTTTT. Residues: CASSPPGGGTNTGELFF.

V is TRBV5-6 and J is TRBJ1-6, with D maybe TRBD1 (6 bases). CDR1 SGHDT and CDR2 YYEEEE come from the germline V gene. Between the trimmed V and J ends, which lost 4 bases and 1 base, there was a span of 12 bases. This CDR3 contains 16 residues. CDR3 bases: TGTGCCAGCAGCCTCATACAGGGTTCCTATAATTCACCCCTCCACTTT. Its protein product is CASSLIQGSYNSPLHF.

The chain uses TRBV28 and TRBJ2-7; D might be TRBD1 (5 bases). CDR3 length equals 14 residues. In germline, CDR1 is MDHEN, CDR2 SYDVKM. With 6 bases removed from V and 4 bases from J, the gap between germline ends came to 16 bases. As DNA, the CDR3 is TGTGCCAGCAGCCGCCATCAGGGTGGGTACGAGCAGTACTTC. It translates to CASSRHQGGYEQYF.

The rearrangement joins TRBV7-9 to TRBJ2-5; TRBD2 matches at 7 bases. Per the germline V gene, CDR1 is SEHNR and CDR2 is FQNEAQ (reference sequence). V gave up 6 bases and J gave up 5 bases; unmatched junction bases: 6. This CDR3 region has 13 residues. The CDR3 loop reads CASSRGRVETQYF. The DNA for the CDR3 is TGTGCCAGCAGTCGGGGGAGGGTGGAGACCCAGTACTTC.

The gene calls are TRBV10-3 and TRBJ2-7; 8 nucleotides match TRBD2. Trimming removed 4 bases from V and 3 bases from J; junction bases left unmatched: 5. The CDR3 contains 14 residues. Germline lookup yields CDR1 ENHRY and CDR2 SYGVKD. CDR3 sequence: CAISGLASNYEQYF. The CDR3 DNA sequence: TGTGCCATCAGTGGACTAGCGAGTAACTACGAGCAGTACTTC.

CDR3: CASSAGQGASEAFF. The CDR3, as DNA: TGCGCCAGCAGTGCGGGACAGGGGGCTTCTGAAGCTTTCTTT. The chain combines TRBV10-2 with TRBJ1-1, with 12 positions matching TRBD1. Unmatched junction bases numbered 3, after V lost 4 bases and J lost 6 bases. Germline V gene lookup returns CDR1 WSHSY and CDR2 SAAADI. The CDR3 has 14 amino acids.

This chain's CDR3 is CASSLALRGETQYF. As DNA, the CDR3 is TGCGCCAGCAGCTTGGCCCTCCGGGGGGAGACCCAGTACTTC. The rearrangement joins TRBV5-1 to TRBJ2-5; D might be TRBD2 (6 bases). This CDR3 comprises 14 residues. The germline CDR1 and CDR2 sequences are SGHRS and YFSETQ. The ends were cut back, 0 bases at V and 5 bases at J, with 11 bases in the middle.

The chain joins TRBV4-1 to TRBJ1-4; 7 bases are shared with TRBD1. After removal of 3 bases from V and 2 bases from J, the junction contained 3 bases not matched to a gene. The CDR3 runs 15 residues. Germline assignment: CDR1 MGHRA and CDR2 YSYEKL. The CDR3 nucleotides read TGCGCCAGCAGCCAGGACAGGACGACTAATGAAAAACTGTTTTTT. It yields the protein CASSQDRTTNEKLFF.

The CDR3 DNA sequence: TGTGCCAGCAGTAATGGAAACAGGGGGCGGGGGTATGGCTACACCTTC. This codes for CASSNGNRGRGYGYTF. The V gene is TRBV27, the J gene TRBJ1-2; 9 nucleotides agree with TRBD1. V lost 5 bases, J lost 5 bases, and 12 bases stayed unmatched. Germline loops: CDR1 MNHEY, CDR2 SMNVEV (reference sequence). This CDR3 spans 16 amino acids.

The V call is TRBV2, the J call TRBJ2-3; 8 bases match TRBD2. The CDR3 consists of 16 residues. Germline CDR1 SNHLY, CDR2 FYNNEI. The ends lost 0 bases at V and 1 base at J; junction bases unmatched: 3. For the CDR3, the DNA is TGTGCCAGCAGTGAAGCGGGGCGGGGGGGCACAGATACGCAGTATTTT. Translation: CASSEAGRGGTDTQYF.

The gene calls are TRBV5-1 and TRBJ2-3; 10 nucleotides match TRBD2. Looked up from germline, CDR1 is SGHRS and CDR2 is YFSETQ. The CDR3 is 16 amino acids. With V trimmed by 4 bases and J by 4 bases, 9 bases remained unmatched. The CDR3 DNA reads TGCGCCAGCAGCCGACCGACTAGCGGGCGACCAGATACGCAGTATTTT. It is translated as CASSRPTSGRPDTQYF.

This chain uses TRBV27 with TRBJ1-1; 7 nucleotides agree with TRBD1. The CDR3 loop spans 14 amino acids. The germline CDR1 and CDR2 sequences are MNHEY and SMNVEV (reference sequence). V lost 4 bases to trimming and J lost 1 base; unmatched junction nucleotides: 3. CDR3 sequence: CASSSYRGNTEAFF. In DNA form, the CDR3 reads TGTGCCAGCAGTTCCTACAGGGGGAACACTGAAGCTTTCTTT.

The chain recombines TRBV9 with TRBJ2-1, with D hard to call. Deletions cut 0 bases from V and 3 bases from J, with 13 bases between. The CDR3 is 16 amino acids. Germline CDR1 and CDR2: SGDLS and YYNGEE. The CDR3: CASSVDPGTYYNEQFF. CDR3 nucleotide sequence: TGTGCCAGCAGCGTAGATCCAGGAACCTACTACAATGAGCAGTTCTTC.

The CDR3 DNA reads as TGTGCCAGCAGTTCAAACGGTGAGGCTCGAGAGACCCAGTACTTC. Protein sequence: CASSSNGEARETQYF. The rearrangement joins TRBV7-6 to TRBJ2-5; D is undetermined. CDR3 length: 15 amino acids. Germline V CDR1 and CDR2: SGHVS, FNYEAQ. Trimming stripped 6 bases from V and 4 bases from J, with 18 bases between. Variable domain in full (rest from reference TRBV7-6 and TRBJ2-5): GAGVSQSPRYKVTKRGQDVALRCDPISGHVSLYWYRQALGQGPEFLTYFNYEAQQDKSGLPNDRFSAERPEGSISTLTIQRTEQRDSAMYRCASSSNGEARETQYFGPGTRLLVL.

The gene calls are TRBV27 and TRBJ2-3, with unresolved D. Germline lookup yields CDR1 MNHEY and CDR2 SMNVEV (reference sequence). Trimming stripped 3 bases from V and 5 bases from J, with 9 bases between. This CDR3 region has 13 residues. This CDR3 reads CASSFRRIDTQYF. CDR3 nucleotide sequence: TGTGCCAGCAGTTTCCGGCGGATAGATACGCAGTATTTT.

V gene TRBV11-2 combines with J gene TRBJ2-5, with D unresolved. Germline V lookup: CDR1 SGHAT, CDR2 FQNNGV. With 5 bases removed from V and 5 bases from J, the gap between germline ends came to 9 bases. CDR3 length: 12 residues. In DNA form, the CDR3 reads TGTGCCAGCAGCCCGAACTGGGAGACCCAGTACTTC. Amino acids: CASSPNWETQYF. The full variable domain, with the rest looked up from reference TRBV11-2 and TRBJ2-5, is EAGVAQSPRYKIIEKRQSVAFWCNPISGHATLYWYQQILGQGPKLLIQFQNNGVVDDSQLPKDRFSAERLKGVDSTLKIQPAKLEDSAVYLCASSPNWETQYFGPGTRLLVL.

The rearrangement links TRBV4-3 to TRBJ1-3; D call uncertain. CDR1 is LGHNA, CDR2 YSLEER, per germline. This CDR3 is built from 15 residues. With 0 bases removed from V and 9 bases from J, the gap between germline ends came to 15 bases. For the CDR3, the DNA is TGCGCCAGCAGCCAAGACGGACTGAAAGGGAGCACCATATATTTT. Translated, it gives CASSQDGLKGSTIYF.

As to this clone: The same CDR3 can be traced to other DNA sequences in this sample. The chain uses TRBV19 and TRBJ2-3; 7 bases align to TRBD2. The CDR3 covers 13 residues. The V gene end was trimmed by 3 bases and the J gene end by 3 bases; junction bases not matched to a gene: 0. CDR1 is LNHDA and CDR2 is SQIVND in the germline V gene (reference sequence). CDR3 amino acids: CASSIGGTDTQYF. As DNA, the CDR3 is TGTGCCAGTAGTATCGGGGGGACAGATACGCAGTATTTT. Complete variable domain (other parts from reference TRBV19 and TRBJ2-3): DGGITQSPKYLFRKEGQNVTLSCEQNLNHDAMYWYRQDPGQGLRLIYYSQIVNDFQKGDIAEGYSVSREKKESFPLTVTSAQKNPTAFYLCASSIGGTDTQYFGPGTRLTVL.

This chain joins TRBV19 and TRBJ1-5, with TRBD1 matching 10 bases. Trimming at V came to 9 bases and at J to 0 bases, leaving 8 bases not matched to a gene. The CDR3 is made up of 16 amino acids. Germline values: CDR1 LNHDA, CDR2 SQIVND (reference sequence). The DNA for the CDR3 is TGTGCCAGATCATGGACAGGGGGTCATAGCAATCAGCCCCAGCATTTT. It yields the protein CARSWTGGHSNQPQHF.

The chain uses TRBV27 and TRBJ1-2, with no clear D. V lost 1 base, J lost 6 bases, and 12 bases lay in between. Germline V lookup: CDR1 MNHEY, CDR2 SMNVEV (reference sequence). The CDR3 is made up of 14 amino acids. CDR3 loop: CASSLYGVEDGYTF. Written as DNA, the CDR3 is TGTGCCAGCAGTTTATACGGGGTTGAGGATGGCTACACCTTC.

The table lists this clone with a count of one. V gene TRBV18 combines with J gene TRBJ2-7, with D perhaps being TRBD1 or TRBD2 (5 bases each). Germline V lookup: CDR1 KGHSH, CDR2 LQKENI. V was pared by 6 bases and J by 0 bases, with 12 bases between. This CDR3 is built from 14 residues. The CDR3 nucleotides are TGTGCCAGCTCGCCGGGACCGAGCTCCTACGAGCAGTACTTC. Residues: CASSPGPSSYEQYF.

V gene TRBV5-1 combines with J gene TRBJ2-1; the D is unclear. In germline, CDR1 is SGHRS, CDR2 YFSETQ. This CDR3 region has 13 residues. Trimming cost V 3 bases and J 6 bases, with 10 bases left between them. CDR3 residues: CASSSAVGNEQFF. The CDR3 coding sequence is TGCGCCAGCAGCTCCGCCGTCGGCAATGAGCAGTTCTTC.

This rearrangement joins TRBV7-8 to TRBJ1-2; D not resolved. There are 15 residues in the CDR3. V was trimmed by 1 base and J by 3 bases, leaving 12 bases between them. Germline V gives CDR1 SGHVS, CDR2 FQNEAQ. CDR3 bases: TGTGCCAGCAGCTTAGATATTGCCTCGGACTATGGCTACACCTTC. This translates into CASSLDIASDYGYTF.

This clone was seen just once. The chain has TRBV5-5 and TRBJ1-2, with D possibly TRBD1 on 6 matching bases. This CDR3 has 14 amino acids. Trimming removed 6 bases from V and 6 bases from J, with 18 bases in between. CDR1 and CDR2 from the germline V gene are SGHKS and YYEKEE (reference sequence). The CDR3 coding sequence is TGTGCCAGCACCCTACATGGGGGCGCAGATGGCTACACCTTC. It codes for CASTLHGGADGYTF.